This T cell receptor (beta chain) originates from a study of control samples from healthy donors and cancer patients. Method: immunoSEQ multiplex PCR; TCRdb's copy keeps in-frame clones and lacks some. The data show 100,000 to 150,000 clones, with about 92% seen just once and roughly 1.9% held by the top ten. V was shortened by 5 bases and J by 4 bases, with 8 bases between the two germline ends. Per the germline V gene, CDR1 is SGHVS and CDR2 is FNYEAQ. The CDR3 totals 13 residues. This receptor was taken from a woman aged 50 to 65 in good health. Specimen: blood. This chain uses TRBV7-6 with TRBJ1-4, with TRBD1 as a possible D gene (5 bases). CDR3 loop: CASSRGRNEKLFF. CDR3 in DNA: TGTGCCAGCAGCCGGGGACGTAATGAAAAACTGTTTTTT.